These 2 T cell receptor beta chains were sequenced from one sample in a study of T cells in Graves' hyperthyroidism and ophthalmopathy (dated by TCRdb to the late 2010s). Libraries were prepared through multiplex PCR. Data came from an Illumina HiSeq 2000. TCR beta CDR3 regions were amplified from RNA transcripts. A first-round RT-PCR of the TCR CDR3 used the HTBI primer set with the Qiagen OneStep RT-PCR kit. In-frame beta chains were kept once TCRdb had trimmed the public reads at Q25 with fastp and called clones with MiXCR. Under each unique CDR3 protein, matching rows form one entry showing the most common genes and DNA. The sample has a few hundred thousand distinct CDR3 sequences on record, about 18% of them singletons. The ten biggest clones cover approximately 60% of the sample. Sequencing was performed on blood. The origin of the receptors is a woman aged 60-75 years with Graves' ophthalmopathy.

This clonotype was seen at least ten times. The J gene is TRBJ2-7, the V gene TRBV6-6; 11 bases are a match to TRBD1. CDR3 length equals 15 residues. J was trimmed by 6 bases and V by 1 base; bases with no gene match: 5. Looked up from germline, CDR1 is MNHNY and CDR2 is SVGAGI (reference sequence). Here the CDR3 DNA reads TGTGCCAGCAGTTACTTGGGACAGGGGGTCTCCGAGCAGTACTTC. It specifies CASSYLGQGVSEQYF.

This clonotype was picked up many times. V is TRBV27 and J is TRBJ2-5, with a weak D call TRBD2 (6 bases). V shed 3 bases and J shed 5 bases, with 13 bases lying between them. From germline, CDR1 is MNHEY and CDR2 SMNVEV (reference sequence). This CDR3 contains 14 residues. CDR3 DNA: TGTGCCAGCAGTTTGGGACTCCGCGTGGAGACCCAGTACTTC. It specifies CASSLGLRVETQYF.